The clone carrying this TCR beta chain was observed many times. The germline CDR1 and CDR2 sequences are SEHNR and FQNEAQ (reference sequence). The CDR3 has 14 amino acids. V was cut by 3 bases and J by 3 bases, with 8 bases left in between. In TCRdb, the reads were re-called with MiXCR into one record per CDR3 protein. The data hold about 300,000 distinct CDR3 sequences, with about 8.8% observed a single time. The data stem from a study of T cell repertoires in cytomegalovirus infection. Study details: CMV infection together with matching HLA type was indicated by public TCR beta signatures.

Sequencing was performed on PBMCs. The sequence was obtained from a human donor in good health (CMV status not recorded). Some clones in this sample may be carry-over from other donors' samples. J is TRBJ2-2 and V is TRBV7-9; D unclear. This CDR3 reads CASSFGGDTGELFF. In DNA, the CDR3 is TGTGCCAGCAGCTTTGGTGGAGACACCGGGGAGCTGTTTTTT.